The clone carrying this T cell receptor (beta chain) has just one count. The CDR3 runs to 15 residues. Trimming took off 5 bases at V and 0 bases at J, with 11 bases between the two ends. Germline V lookup: CDR1 SGHVS, CDR2 FNYEAQ. The data derive from a study of blood T cell repertoires in COVID-19. Produced via immunoSEQ multiplex PCR; TCRdb's table is partial and in-frame only. The sample consists of some 40,000 clones, 80% to 90% of them appearing once. The clonotype originates from a man between 60 and 75 years old in a cohort sampled during active COVID-19. This chain joins TRBV7-6 and TRBJ2-1; weak D call: TRBD2 (6 bases). What was sequenced was peripheral blood. The CDR3 region has the DNA TGTGCCAGCAGCGTTAGCGGAACCTCCTACAATGAGCAGTTCTTC. It specifies CASSVSGTSYNEQFF.